This T cell receptor beta chain was captured by sequencing in a study of metastatic and nonmetastatic thyroid tumors. Study-level background: The comparison covered peripheral blood and tumor or nodule tissue in malignant and benign thyroid patients.

Methods used by the authors: The study's classifier, a distant-metastasis tool for papillary thyroid cancer, was built using CDR3 differences across clinicopathological groups. TCRdb used MiXCR to call clones anew from the PCR reads. V and J calls and clone size were set by TCRdb, not the authors. Of under 6,500 clones listed, around 25% were seen once; the top ten hold approximately 15%. Worth noting for this clone: Its antigen is unidentified.

Nobody among the patients had been given any treatment before thyroid surgery. The CDR3 spans 13 residues. V was cut by 0 bases and J by 8 bases, with 10 bases left in between. Germline CDR1 is MNHNS and CDR2 is SASEGT. Study outcomes and limitations: Benign nodules were reported to have significantly lower TCR beta diversity than malignant thyroid tumors, in blood and tumor.

The sample taken for sequencing was adjacent normal tissue. The chain employs TRBV6-1 and TRBJ1-1, with D tentatively TRBD1 (6 bases). The source of this sequence is a female donor with papillary thyroid cancer or a benign thyroid nodule (not recorded which). Some clones in this sample may be carry-over from other donors' samples. The CDR3: CASSEAGGLEAFF. CDR3 DNA: TGTGCCAGCAGTGAAGCGGGGGGCCTGGAAGCTTTCTTT.